The clone carrying this T cell receptor beta chain was recorded only once. Its cognate antigen is unknown. In the original processing: Out-of-frame sequences were removed, leaving around 2,000,000 distinct TCRbeta sequences. Profiled with immunoSEQ multiplex PCR; TCRdb holds only in-frame clones, not every one. V and J calls and clone size are given by that table; D and trimming were obtained from the DNA. The table has roughly 60,000 clones, roughly 81% seen once. This sample stems from a study of memory CD4+ T cells and cytomegalovirus serostatus. The germline V gene has CDR1 SQVTM and CDR2 ANQGSEA. The CDR3 is 13 amino acids. Trimming cost V 8 bases and J 3 bases, with 15 bases left between them. Single viable CD3+CD4+CD8-CD45RO+ cells were sorted as the memory CD4+ T cells. Positive selection with CD4 microbeads enriched total CD4+ T cells. General study points: Repertoires predicted CMV serostatus with median bootstrapped AUC of about 0.95. Of under 200 reported CMV TCRbeta sequences, under 70 were found in memory CD4+ repertoires.

Sequencing was done on a sample of memory CD4+ T cells from blood. The receptor was derived from an adult in good health and CMV-seronegative. The rearrangement joins TRBV29-1 to TRBJ2-3; TRBD1 or TRBD2 may be the D gene (6 bases each). CDR3 DNA sequence: TGCAGCTCAAAGGGGGGAGGAACAGATACGCAGTATTTT. Its protein product is CSSKGGGTDTQYF.